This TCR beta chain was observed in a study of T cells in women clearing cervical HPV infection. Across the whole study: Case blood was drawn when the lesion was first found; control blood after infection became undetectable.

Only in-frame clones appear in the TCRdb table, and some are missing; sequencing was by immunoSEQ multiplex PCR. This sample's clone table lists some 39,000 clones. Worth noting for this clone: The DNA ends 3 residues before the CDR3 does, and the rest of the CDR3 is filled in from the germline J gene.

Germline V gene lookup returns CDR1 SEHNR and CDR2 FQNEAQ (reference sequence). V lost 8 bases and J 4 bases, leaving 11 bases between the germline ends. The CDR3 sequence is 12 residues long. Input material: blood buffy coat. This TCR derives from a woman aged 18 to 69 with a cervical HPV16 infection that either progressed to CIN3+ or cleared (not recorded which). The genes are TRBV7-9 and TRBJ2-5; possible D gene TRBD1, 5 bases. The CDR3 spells CASGRQRETQYF. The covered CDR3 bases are TGTGCCAGCGGACGACAGCGAGAGACC.